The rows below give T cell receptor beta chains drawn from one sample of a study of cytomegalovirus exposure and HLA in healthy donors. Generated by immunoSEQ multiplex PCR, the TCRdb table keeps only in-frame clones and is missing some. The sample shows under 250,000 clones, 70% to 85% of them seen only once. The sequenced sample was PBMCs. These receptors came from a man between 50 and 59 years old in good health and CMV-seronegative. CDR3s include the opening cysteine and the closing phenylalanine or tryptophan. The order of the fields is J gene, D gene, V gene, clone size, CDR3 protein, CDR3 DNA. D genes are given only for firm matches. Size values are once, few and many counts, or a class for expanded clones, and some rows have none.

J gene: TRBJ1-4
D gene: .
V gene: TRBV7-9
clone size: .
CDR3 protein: CASSLGQGLLSEKLFF
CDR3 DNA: TGTGCCAGCAGCCTGGGTCAGGGGCTTTTAAGTGAAAAACTGTTTTTT

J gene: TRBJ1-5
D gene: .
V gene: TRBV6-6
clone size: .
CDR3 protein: CASSSPRDNQPQHF
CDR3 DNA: TGTGCCAGCAGTTCCCCGAGAGACAATCAGCCCCAGCATTTT

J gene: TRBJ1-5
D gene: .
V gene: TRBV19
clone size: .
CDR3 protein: CASSTGTYSNQPQHF
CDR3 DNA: TGTGCCAGTAGTACAGGAACTTATAGCAATCAGCCCCAGCATTTT

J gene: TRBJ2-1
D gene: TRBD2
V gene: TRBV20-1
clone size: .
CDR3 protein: CRGGEHEQFF
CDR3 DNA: TGCAGGGGAGGGGAGCATGAGCAGTTCTTC

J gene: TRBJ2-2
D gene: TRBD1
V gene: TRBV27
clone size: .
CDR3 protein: CASLPGTGFGGELFF
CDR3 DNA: TGTGCCAGTCTTCCCGGGACAGGGTTCGGCGGGGAGCTGTTTTTT

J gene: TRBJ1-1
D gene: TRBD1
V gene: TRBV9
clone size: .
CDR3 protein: CASSVAGQGWTEAFF
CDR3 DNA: TGTGCCAGCAGCGTAGCCGGACAGGGATGGACTGAAGCTTTCTTT

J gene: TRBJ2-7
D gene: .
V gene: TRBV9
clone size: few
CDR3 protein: CASSVGAAIVYEQYF
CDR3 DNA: TGTGCCAGCAGCGTAGGGGCAGCTATAGTCTACGAGCAGTACTTC

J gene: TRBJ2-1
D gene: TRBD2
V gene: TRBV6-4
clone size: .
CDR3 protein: CASSLTSGRGNEQFF
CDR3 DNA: TGTGCCAGCAGTCTCACTAGCGGGAGGGGCAATGAGCAGTTCTTC

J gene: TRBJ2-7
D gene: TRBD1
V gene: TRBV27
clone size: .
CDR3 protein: CASSPSTGPTYEQYF
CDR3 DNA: TGTGCCAGCAGCCCCTCGACAGGGCCCACCTACGAGCAGTACTTC

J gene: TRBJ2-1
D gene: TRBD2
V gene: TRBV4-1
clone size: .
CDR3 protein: CASSQEHTGTSLGNEQFF
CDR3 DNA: TGCGCCAGCAGCCAAGAACATACCGGGACTAGCCTAGGGAATGAGCAGTTCTTC

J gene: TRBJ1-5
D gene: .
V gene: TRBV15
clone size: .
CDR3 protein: CATSRPGRGQPQHF
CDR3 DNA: TGTGCCACCAGCAGACCAGGGCGGGGGCAGCCCCAGCATTTT

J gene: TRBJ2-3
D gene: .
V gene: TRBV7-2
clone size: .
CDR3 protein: CASSLLAPSTDTQYF
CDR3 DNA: TGTGCCAGCAGCCTACTAGCACCGAGCACAGATACGCAGTATTTT

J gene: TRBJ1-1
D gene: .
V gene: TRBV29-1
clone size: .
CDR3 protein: CSVRRPNTEAFF
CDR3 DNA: TGCAGCGTTCGCAGGCCGAACACTGAAGCTTTCTTT

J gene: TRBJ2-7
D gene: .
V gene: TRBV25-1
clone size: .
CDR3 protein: CASSFESEPYEQYF
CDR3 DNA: TGTGCCAGCAGTTTCGAAAGCGAGCCATACGAGCAGTACTTC

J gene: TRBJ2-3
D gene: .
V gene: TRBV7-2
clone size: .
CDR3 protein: CASSLSLSADTQYF
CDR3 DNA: TGTGCCAGCAGCTTATCCCTTTCGGCAGATACGCAGTATTTT

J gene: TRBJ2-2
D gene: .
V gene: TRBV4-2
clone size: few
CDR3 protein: CASSPARGTGELFF
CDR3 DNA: TGTGCCAGCAGCCCCGCTCGGGGAACCGGGGAGCTGTTTTTT

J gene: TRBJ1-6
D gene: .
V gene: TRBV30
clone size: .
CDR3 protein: CAWSGATSPLHF
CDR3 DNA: TGTGCCTGGAGTGGGGCGACTTCACCCCTCCACTTT

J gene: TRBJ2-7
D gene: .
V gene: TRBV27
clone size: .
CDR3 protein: CASRLRANYEQYF
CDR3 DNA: TGTGCCAGCAGGCTCAGAGCCAACTACGAGCAGTACTTC

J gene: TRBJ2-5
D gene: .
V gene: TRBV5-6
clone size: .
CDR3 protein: CASTSPGGKAETQYF
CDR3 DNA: TGTGCCAGCACCTCTCCCGGGGGTAAGGCGGAGACCCAGTACTTC

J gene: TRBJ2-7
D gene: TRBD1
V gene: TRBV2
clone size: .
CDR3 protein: CASSRDSSSYEQYF
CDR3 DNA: TGTGCCAGCAGCCGGGACAGTAGCTCCTACGAGCAGTACTTC

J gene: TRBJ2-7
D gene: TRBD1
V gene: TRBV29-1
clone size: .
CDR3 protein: CSVKAQGTNSYEQYF
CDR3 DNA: TGCAGCGTTAAAGCACAGGGGACCAACTCCTACGAGCAGTACTTC

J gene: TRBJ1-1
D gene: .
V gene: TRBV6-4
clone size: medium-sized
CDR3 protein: CASSWTAENTEAFF
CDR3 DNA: TGTGCCAGCAGTTGGACAGCCGAGAACACTGAAGCTTTCTTT

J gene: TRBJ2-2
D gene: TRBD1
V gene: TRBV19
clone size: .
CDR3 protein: CASSVDRSNTGELFF
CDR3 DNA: TGTGCCAGTAGCGTGGACAGGTCGAACACCGGGGAGCTGTTTTTT

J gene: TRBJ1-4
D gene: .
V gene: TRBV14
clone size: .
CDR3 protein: CASSPLLGEKLFF
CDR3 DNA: TGTGCCAGCAGCCCACTCCTGGGCGAAAAACTGTTTTTT

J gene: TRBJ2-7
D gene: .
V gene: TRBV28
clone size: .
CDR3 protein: CASSFPRLAYEQYF
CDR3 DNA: TGTGCCAGCAGTTTCCCTCGACTAGCCTACGAGCAGTACTTC

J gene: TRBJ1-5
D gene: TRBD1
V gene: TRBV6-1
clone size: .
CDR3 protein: CASSAGQGAQPQHF
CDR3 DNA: TGTGCCAGCAGTGCCGGACAGGGCGCTCAGCCCCAGCATTTT

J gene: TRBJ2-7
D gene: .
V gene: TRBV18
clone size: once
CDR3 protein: CASSRTRVYEQYF
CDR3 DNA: TGTGCCAGCTCACGGACAAGGGTCTACGAGCAGTACTTC

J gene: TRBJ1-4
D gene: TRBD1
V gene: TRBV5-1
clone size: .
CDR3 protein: CASRFTGETNEKLFF
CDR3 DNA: TGCGCCAGCAGATTTACAGGGGAAACTAATGAAAAACTGTTTTTT

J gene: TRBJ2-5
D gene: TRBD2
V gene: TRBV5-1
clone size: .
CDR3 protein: CASSLAPLAVTRVGETQYF
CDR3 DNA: TGCGCCAGCAGCTTGGCCCCGCTAGCGGTCACGAGGGTAGGGGAGACCCAGTACTTC

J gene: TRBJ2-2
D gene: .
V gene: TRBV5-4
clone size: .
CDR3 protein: CASSLARGITGELFF
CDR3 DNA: TGTGCCAGCAGCTTGGCAAGGGGGATCACCGGGGAGCTGTTTTTT

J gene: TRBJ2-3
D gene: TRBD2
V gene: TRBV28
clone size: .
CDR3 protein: CASSLLAGMADTQYF
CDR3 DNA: TGTGCCAGCAGTTTACTAGCGGGAATGGCAGATACGCAGTATTTT

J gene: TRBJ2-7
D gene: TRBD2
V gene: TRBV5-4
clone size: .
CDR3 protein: CASSFSGSTHEQYF
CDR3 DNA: TGTGCCAGCAGCTTCAGCGGGAGTACACACGAGCAGTACTTC

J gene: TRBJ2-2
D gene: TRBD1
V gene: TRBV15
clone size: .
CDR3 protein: CATSRVGDRGPGELFF
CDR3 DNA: TGTGCCACCAGCAGAGTCGGGGACAGGGGGCCCGGGGAGCTGTTTTTT

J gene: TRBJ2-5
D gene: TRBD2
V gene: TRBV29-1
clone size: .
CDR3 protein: CSVERSVGAGGETQYF
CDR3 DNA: TGCAGCGTTGAAAGGTCCGTAGGGGCGGGAGGCGAGACCCAGTACTTC

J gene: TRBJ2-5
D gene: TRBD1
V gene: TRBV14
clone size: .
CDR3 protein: CASSNYRGLWETQYF
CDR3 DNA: TGTGCCAGCAGCAATTACAGGGGGCTGTGGGAGACCCAGTACTTC

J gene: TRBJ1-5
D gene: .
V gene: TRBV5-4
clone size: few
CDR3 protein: CASSLDRSNQPQHF
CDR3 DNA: TGTGCCAGCAGTCTGGACAGAAGCAATCAGCCCCAGCATTTT

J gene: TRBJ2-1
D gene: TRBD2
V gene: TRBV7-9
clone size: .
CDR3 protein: CASSLLELAAYNEQFF
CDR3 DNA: TGTGCCAGCAGCCTCTTAGAACTAGCGGCTTACAATGAGCAGTTCTTC

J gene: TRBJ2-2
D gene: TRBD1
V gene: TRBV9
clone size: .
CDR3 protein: CASSPSSQDRVVTNTGELFF
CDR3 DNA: TGTGCCAGCAGCCCAAGTAGTCAGGACAGGGTGGTCACGAACACCGGGGAGCTGTTTTTT

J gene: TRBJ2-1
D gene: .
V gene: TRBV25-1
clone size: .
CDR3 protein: CASSEYRSGEQFF
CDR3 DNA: TGTGCCAGCAGTGAATATAGGAGTGGTGAGCAGTTCTTC

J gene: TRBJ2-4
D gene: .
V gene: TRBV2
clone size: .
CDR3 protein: CASSPMNIQYF
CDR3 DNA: TGTGCCAGCAGTCCAATGAACATTCAGTACTTC

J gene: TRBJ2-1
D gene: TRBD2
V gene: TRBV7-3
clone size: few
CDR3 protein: CASSPSGGRAYNEQFF
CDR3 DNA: TGTGCCAGCAGCCCGTCGGGCGGGAGGGCCTACAATGAGCAGTTCTTC

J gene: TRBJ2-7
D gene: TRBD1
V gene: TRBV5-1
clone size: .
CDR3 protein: CASSFRDRGSYEQYF
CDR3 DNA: TGCGCCAGCAGCTTCCGGGACAGGGGCTCCTACGAGCAGTACTTC

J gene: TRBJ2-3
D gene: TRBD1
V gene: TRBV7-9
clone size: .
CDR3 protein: CASSLVQGSTDTQYF
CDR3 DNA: TGTGCCAGCAGCTTAGTACAGGGGAGCACAGATACGCAGTATTTT

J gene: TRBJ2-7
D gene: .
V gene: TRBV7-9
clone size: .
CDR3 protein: CASSLTGTGEQYF
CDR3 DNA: TGTGCCAGCAGCTTAACAGGTACGGGCGAGCAGTACTTC

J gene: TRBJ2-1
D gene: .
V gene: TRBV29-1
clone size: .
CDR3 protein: CSVLSRDSSSYNEQFF
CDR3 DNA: TGCAGCGTTTTATCCCGGGACTCAAGCTCCTACAATGAGCAGTTCTTC

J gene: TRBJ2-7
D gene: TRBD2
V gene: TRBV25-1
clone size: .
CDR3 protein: CASTTSGTYEQYF
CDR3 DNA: TGTGCCAGCACCACTAGCGGGACCTACGAGCAGTACTTC

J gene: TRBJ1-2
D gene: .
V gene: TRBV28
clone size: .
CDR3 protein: CASSLGYNYGYTF
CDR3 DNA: TGTGCCAGCAGTTTGGGCTATAACTATGGCTACACCTTC

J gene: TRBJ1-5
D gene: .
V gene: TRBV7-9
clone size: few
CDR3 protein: CASSFDSRNQPQHF
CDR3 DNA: TGTGCCAGCAGCTTCGACAGCCGCAATCAGCCCCAGCATTTT

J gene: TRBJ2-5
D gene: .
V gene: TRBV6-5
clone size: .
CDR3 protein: CASSSGGETQYF
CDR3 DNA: TGTGCCAGCAGCAGCGGCGGAGAGACCCAGTACTTC

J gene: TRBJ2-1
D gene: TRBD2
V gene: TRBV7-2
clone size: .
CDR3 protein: CASSLGTSGRGPYNEQFF
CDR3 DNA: TGTGCCAGCAGCTTAGGGACTAGCGGGAGGGGGCCCTACAATGAGCAGTTCTTC

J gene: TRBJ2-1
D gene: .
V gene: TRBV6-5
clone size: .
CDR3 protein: CASSRGRLDNEQFF
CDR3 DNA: TGTGCCAGCAGTCGCGGGCGGTTGGACAATGAGCAGTTCTTC

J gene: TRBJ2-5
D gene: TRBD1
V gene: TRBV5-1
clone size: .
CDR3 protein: CASSLASPTAGTGLETQYF
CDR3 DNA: TGCGCCAGCAGCTTGGCCTCCCCCACCGCCGGGACAGGGTTAGAGACCCAGTACTTC

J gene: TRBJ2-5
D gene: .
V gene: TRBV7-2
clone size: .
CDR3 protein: CASSLAAASLPQETQYF
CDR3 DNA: TGTGCCAGCAGCTTAGCGGCGGCTAGCCTGCCCCAAGAGACCCAGTACTTC

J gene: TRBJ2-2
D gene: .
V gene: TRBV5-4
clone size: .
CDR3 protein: CASSLQGLDTGELFF
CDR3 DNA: TGTGCCAGCAGCTTGCAGGGGCTGGACACCGGGGAGCTGTTTTTT

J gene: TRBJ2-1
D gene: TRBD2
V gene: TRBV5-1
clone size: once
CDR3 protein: CASSLTPVTSGRSNEQFF
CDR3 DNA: TGCGCCAGCAGCTTGACCCCAGTTACTAGCGGGAGATCCAATGAGCAGTTCTTC

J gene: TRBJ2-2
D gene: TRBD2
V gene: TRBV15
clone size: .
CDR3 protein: CATSGGTSVNPGELFF
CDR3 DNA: TGTGCCACCAGCGGGGGGACTAGCGTTAATCCCGGGGAGCTGTTTTTT

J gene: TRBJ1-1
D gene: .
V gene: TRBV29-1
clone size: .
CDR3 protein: CSVYRVLNPEAFF
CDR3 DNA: TGCAGCGTCTACAGGGTCTTGAACCCTGAAGCTTTCTTT

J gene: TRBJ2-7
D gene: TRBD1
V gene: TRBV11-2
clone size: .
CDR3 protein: CASSLTGVPAYEQYF
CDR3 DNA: TGTGCCAGCAGCTTAACAGGGGTCCCTGCCTACGAGCAGTACTTC

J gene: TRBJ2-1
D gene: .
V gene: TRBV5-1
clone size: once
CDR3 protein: CASSLPGTLNEQFF
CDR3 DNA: TGCGCCAGCAGCCTACCCGGGACTCTCAATGAGCAGTTCTTC

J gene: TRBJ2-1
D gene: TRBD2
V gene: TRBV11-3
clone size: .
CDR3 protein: CASSPAGVGYNEQFF
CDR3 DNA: TGTGCCAGCAGCCCGGCGGGAGTGGGGTACAATGAGCAGTTCTTC